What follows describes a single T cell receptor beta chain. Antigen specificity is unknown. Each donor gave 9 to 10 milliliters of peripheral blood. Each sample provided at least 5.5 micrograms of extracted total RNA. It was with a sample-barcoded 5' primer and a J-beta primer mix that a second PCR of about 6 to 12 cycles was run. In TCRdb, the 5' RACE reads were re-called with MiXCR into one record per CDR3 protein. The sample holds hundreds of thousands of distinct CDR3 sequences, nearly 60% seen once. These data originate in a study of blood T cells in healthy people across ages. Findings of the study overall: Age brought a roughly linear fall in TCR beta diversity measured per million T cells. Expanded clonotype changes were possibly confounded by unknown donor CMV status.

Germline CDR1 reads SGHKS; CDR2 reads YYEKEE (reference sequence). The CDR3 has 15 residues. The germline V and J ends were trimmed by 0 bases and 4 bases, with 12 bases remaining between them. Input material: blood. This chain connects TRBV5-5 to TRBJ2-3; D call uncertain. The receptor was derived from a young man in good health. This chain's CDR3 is CASSLGPRGPDTQYF. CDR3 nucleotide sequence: TGTGCCAGCAGCTTGGGACCCCGCGGCCCAGATACGCAGTATTTT.